The rows below give T cell receptor beta chains drawn from one sample of a study of blood T cell repertoires in COVID-19. Generated by immunoSEQ multiplex PCR, the TCRdb table keeps only in-frame clones and is missing some. Of 150,000 to 200,000 clones in the sample, about 88% were seen once. The sample consisted of peripheral blood. All receptors come from a woman between 25 and 40 years old with active or convalescent COVID-19. The CDR3 runs from the conserved cysteine through the conserved F or W. Each record gives: J gene, V gene, D gene, clone size, CDR3 protein, CDR3 DNA. The D gene is left open where the match is weak. Size is omitted from some rows. Given values are once, few, many or a class for expanded clones.

TRBJ1-5 | TRBV15 | TRBD1 | once | CATSRPWLIRGPNQPQHF | TGTGCCACCAGCAGGCCCTGGCTGATTAGGGGGCCTAATCAGCCCCAGCATTTT
TRBJ2-7 | TRBV28 | . | . | CASNLGGMWVDEQYF | TGTGCCAGCAACTTGGGCGGGATGTGGGTCGACGAGCAGTACTTC
TRBJ2-5 | TRBV30 | TRBD1 | . | CAWSGTGQETQYF | TGTGCCTGGAGTGGGACAGGGCAAGAGACCCAGTACTTC
TRBJ1-2 | TRBV5-1 | . | . | CASSLADQAMGGYTF | TGCGCCAGCAGCTTGGCCGATCAGGCAATGGGTGGCTACACCTTC
TRBJ1-5 | TRBV27 | TRBD1 | . | CASSPRQGNQPQHF | TGTGCCAGCAGTCCAAGACAGGGGAATCAGCCCCAGCATTTT
TRBJ1-1 | TRBV5-1 | TRBD1 | . | CASSPGQGQNTEAFF | TGCGCCAGCAGCCCCGGACAGGGGCAGAACACTGAAGCTTTCTTT
TRBJ2-7 | TRBV4-1 | TRBD1 | . | CASSQVGFGDSGPYEQYF | TGCGCCAGCAGCCAAGTTGGGTTTGGGGACAGCGGACCGTACGAGCAGTACTTC
TRBJ1-2 | TRBV7-2 | . | . | CASTGDPNYGYTF | TGTGCCAGCACCGGGGATCCTAACTATGGCTACACCTTC
TRBJ1-5 | TRBV6-5 | TRBD1 | . | CASRQGAGQPQHF | TGTGCCAGCAGACAGGGGGCCGGGCAGCCCCAGCATTTT
TRBJ2-3 | TRBV14 | . | . | CASSQQQGRTDTQYF | TGTGCCAGCAGCCAACAACAGGGAAGGACAGATACGCAGTATTTT
TRBJ1-6 | TRBV6-5 | . | few | CASSYRNSPLHF | TGTGCCAGCAGTTATAGAAATTCACCCCTCCACTTT
TRBJ2-7 | TRBV28 | . | . | CASSFAVYEQYF | TGTGCCAGCAGTTTCGCGGTCTACGAGCAGTACTTC
TRBJ2-3 | TRBV7-9 | . | . | CASRTYGGTTDTQYF | TGTGCCAGCAGGACGTACGGGGGAACCACAGATACGCAGTATTTT
TRBJ2-2 | TRBV18 | . | . | CASSPNLAVNTGELFF | TGTGCCAGCTCACCGAATCTAGCAGTGAACACCGGGGAGCTGTTTTTT
TRBJ2-7 | TRBV2 | . | . | CASSVFPQGYEQYF | TGTGCCAGCAGTGTCTTCCCTCAGGGTTACGAGCAGTACTTC
TRBJ2-7 | TRBV14 | TRBD1 | . | CASSQGGQDFHEQYF | TGTGCCAGCAGCCAAGGAGGACAGGATTTCCACGAGCAGTACTTC
TRBJ2-5 | TRBV9 | TRBD2 | . | CASSSGGAGETQYF | TGTGCCAGCAGTAGCGGGGGGGCAGGGGAGACCCAGTACTTC
TRBJ1-2 | TRBV9 | TRBD1 | . | CASSVGRRGTGSGYTF | TGTGCCAGCAGCGTAGGTAGGAGGGGGACAGGAAGTGGCTACACCTTC
TRBJ2-7 | TRBV6-6 | TRBD1 | . | CASSSLDRVVNEQYF | TGTGCCAGCAGTTCTCTGGACAGGGTTGTGAATGAGCAGTACTTC
TRBJ2-1 | TRBV12-3/TRBV12-4 | . | . | CASSPSGGNEQFF | TGTGCCAGCAGTCCTTCTGGAGGCAATGAGCAGTTCTTC
TRBJ2-5 | TRBV2 | TRBD1 | once | CATRDRGAQETQYF | TGTGCCACCCGGGACAGGGGGGCCCAAGAGACCCAGTACTTC
TRBJ1-6 | TRBV30 | TRBD1 | . | CAWSRTGGNSPRNSPLHF | TGTGCCTGGAGTAGGACAGGGGGGAATTCACCCAGGAATTCACCCCTCCACTTT
TRBJ2-1 | TRBV21-1 | . | . | CASKSGRGLNEQFF | TGTGCCAGCAAGAGCGGGAGGGGTTTGAATGAGCAGTTCTTC
TRBJ2-1 | TRBV13 | . | . | CASSHPGQYNEQFF | TGTGCCAGCAGCCACCCGGGACAATACAATGAGCAGTTCTTC
TRBJ1-4 | TRBV28 | TRBD1 | . | CASLRGFNEKLFF | TGTGCCAGTCTCAGGGGGTTTAATGAAAAACTGTTTTTT
TRBJ2-5 | TRBV3-1/TRBV3-2 | . | . | CASSPDQGTQYF | TGTGCCAGCAGCCCCGACCAGGGGACCCAGTACTTC
TRBJ1-1 | TRBV19 | . | once | CASSPSGNTEAFF | TGTGCCAGTAGTCCCAGCGGGAACACTGAAGCTTTCTTT
TRBJ1-1 | TRBV30 | . | . | CAWNMGANTEAFF | TGTGCCTGGAATATGGGGGCCAACACTGAAGCTTTCTTT
TRBJ1-5 | TRBV7-2 | . | . | CASSSGQPSNQPQHF | TGTGCCAGCAGCTCAGGACAACCGAGCAATCAGCCCCAGCATTTT
TRBJ2-7 | TRBV7-2 | TRBD2 | . | CASSTEGASGGVF | TGTGCCAGCAGCACTGAAGGGGCTAGCGGGGGGGTCTTC
TRBJ1-5 | TRBV7-8 | . | few | CASSFAPGNQPQHF | TGTGCCAGCAGCTTCGCCCCGGGCAATCAGCCCCAGCATTTT